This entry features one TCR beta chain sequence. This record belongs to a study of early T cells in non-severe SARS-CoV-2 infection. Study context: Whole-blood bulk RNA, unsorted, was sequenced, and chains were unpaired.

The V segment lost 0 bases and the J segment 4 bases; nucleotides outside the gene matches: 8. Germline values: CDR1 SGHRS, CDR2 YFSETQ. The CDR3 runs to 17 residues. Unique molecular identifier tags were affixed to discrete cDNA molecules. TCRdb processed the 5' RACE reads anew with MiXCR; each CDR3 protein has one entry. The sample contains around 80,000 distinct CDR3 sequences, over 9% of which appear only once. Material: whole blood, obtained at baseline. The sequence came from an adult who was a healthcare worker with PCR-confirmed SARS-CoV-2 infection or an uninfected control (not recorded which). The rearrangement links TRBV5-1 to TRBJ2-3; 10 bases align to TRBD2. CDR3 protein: CASSLAKTSGLPDTQYF. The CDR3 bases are TGCGCCAGCAGCTTGGCCAAGACTAGCGGGCTGCCAGATACGCAGTATTTT. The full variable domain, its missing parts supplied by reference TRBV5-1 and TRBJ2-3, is KAGVTQTPRYLIKTRGQQVTLSCSPISGHRSVSWYQQTPGQGLQFLFEYFSETQRNKGNFPGRFSGRQFSNSRSEMNVSTLELGDSALYLCASSLAKTSGLPDTQYFGPGTRLTVL.